The entry below gives a single T cell receptor (beta chain) sequence along with its context. This clone was counted between two and nine times. The antigen it binds to is not known. It has no much larger one-base neighbor in the sample; base qualities were not kept. The entire isolated RNA was reverse transcribed using the High Capacity cDNA Reverse Transcription Kit, and thus expressed TCRB transcripts were sequenced. Deep immunoSEQ sequencing was performed on naive, central memory and regulatory T cell samples, with an average of roughly 3.3 million total reads per sample. Sorted cells were lysed in RLT buffer, and RNA was extracted using DNase-treated RNeasy Micro or Mini kits according to cell number. To prevent cross-contamination, every cell subset was processed on its own, while patient and healthy donor samples were processed together. The immunoSEQ multiplex PCR was used to amplify TCRB sequences from cDNA, yielding 87-bp fragments that span the CDR3 region. Sequencing of the amplicons was performed on the Illumina HiSeq platform. On the study's bioinformatics: PCR bias was corrected computationally using synthetic template baselines, and reads within Hamming distance 2 were collapsed, with unmergeable singletons discarded. Reads were aligned against IMGT to assign V, D and J genes, CDR3 length and insertions or deletions at six rearrangement sites. Within each subset, clonotype counts were normalized to sorted cell number, after which true diversity and Gini coefficients were computed with the tcR R package. Repertoire sharing was quantified using the overlap coefficient calculated on TCRB nucleotide sequences. TCRdb re-hosts the immuneACCESS table, in-frame sequences only. Its copies lack some clones; in the studies checked, an unresolved V gene accounts for under half of them, and the cause for the rest is not known. The V and J calls and clone size come from that table; D and trimming were worked out from the DNA. The sample profile shows about 170,000 clones; roughly 8% of them were found once. 0.5% to 0.55% of the sample lies in the top ten.

These data are taken from a study of beta chain features in type 1 diabetes listed by TCRdb under 2018. Broadly, across the study: Mean age, gender distribution, total cell number and subset yield did not differ between patients and healthy donors. A total of over 90,000,000 sorted cells were examined across all samples, and a strong correlation was observed between cell number per subset and RNA yield. The study compared TCRB repertoires of sorted circulating CD4+ T cell subsets between recently diagnosed type 1 diabetes patients and matched healthy donors. Naive and central memory subsets were obtained from all 30 or so donors, but regulatory and stem cell-like memory subsets were isolated from only 8 patients and about eight healthy donors. Here is what the overall study found, with its caveats: Because small numbers of individuals were included in the HLA sub-analyses, any influence of HLA type on TCRB rearrangement was left unresolved. Patients with type 1 diabetes made fewer insertions and deleted more nucleotides at VDJ recombination sites, implying thymic rearrangement abnormalities. Because cDNA rather than genomic DNA was sequenced, highly expressing activated cells could have been over-represented, although no difference in activation and CD3 levels was found between groups. Naive, central memory and regulatory TCRB repertoires appeared to be more similar among patients than among healthy donors. In all four CD4+ subsets, TCRB CDR3 length was moderately but significantly shorter in type 1 diabetes patients. Shorter templates might have been favored by PCR, but patient and control samples were amplified and corrected together, so both groups would have been affected equally by any skew.

Trimming accounts for 4 bases at V and 5 bases at J, while the number of junction bases matched to no gene is 8. CDR1 and CDR2 are read off the germline V gene as KGHSH and LQKENI. The CDR3 numbers 15 residues from cysteine through phenylalanine. Only the CDR3 portion is preserved as DNA: 45 bases, with reading frame beginning at the first base. A single peripheral blood draw of around 0.11 L on average was collected from each donor into heparinised tubes. Using a panel that included CD45RO, CCR7, CD25, CD127, CD95 and CD27, naive, central memory, regulatory and stem cell-like memory CD4+ T cells were sorted on a BD FACSAria II. Every sorted population had a purity above 95%. PBMCs were isolated immediately by Lymphoprep density gradient centrifugation and stained directly without culture. So that batch effects would be minimized, each experiment stained and sorted samples in pairs, pairing one healthy donor with one patient.

The sample was central memory CD4+ T cells from blood. The sequence was collected from a man between 18 and 35 years old with type 1 diabetes. The V gene is TRBV18 and the J gene is TRBJ2-1, with TRBD1 matching 7 junction bases. The nucleotide sequence is given as TGTGCCAGCTCACGGGACAGACACTTTAACAATGAGCAGTTCTTC. Its protein reads: CASSRDRHFNNEQFF.